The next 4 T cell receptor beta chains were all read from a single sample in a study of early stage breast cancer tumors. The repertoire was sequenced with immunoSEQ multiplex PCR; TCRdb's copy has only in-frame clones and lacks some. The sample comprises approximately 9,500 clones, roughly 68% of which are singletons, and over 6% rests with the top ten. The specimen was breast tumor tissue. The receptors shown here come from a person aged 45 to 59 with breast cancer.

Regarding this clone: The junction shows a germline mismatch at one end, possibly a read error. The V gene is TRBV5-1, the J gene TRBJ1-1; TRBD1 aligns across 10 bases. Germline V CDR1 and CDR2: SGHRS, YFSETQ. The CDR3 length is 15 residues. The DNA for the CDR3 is TGCGCGAGCATATACCCCGGGACAGGGGACGGGAAAGCTTTCTTT. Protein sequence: CASIYPGTGDGKAFF. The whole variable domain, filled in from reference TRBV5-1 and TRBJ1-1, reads KAGVTQTPRYLIKTRGQQVTLSCSPISGHRSVSWYQQTPGQGLQFLFEYFSETQRNKGNFPGRFSGRQFSNSRSEMNVSTLELGDSALYLCASIYPGTGDGKAFFGQGTRLTVV.

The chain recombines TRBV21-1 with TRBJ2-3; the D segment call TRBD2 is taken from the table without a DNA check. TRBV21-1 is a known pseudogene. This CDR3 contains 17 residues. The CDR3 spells CASRWGTTSGGLNTQYF. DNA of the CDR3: TGTGCCAGCAGATGGGGCACTACTAGCGGGGGGTTGAATACGCAGTATTTT.

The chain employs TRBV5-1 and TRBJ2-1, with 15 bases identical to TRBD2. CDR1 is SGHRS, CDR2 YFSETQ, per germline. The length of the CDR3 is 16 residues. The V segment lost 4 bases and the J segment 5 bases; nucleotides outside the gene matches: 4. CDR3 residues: CASSQGLAGGDNEQFF. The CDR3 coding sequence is TGCGCCAGCAGCCAAGGACTAGCGGGAGGGGACAATGAGCAGTTCTTC. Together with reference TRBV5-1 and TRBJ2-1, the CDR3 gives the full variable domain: KAGVTQTPRYLIKTRGQQVTLSCSPISGHRSVSWYQQTPGQGLQFLFEYFSETQRNKGNFPGRFSGRQFSNSRSEMNVSTLELGDSALYLCASSQGLAGGDNEQFFGPGTRLTVL.

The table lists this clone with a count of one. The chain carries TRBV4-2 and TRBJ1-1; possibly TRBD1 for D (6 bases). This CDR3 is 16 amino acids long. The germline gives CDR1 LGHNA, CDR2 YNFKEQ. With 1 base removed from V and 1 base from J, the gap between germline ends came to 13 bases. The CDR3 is CASSQATGRRNTEAFF. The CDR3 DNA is TGTGCCAGCAGCCAAGCAACAGGGCGGCGGAACACTGAAGCTTTCTTT.